These 23 T cell receptor beta chains originate from one sample sequenced in a study of blood T cell repertoires in COVID-19 (dated by TCRdb to 2020 to 2021). Receptors were amplified or captured by the immunoSEQ multiplex PCR assay. TCRdb mirrors the immuneACCESS table, restricted to in-frame sequences. Some clones are absent from its copies; in checked studies, under half trace to an unresolved V gene, and the reason for the others is unknown. This sample holds some 180,000 clones; more than 70% were observed only once. 2% to 2.5% of the sample belongs to the ten largest clones. Sample: peripheral blood. Receptors originate from a man aged 50 to 59 who had recovered from COVID-19.

The chain links TRBV11-2 to TRBJ2-2; 7 nucleotides agree with TRBD1. Germline CDR1 SGHAT, CDR2 FQNNGV. The CDR3 is 15 amino acids. With V trimmed by 3 bases and J by 5 bases, 6 bases remained unmatched. CDR3 DNA: TGTGCCAGCAGCTTTGGACAGGTCGGGACCGGGGAGCTGTTTTTT. As protein: CASSFGQVGTGELFF.

The chain couples TRBV20-1 to TRBJ2-1, with 7 bases that match TRBD2. V lost 4 bases to trimming and J lost 15 bases; unmatched junction nucleotides: 9. The germline V gene encodes CDR1 DFQATT and CDR2 SNEGSKA (reference sequence). The CDR3 is 11 amino acids. The chain's CDR3 is CSATAGVSSFF. CDR3 sequence (DNA): TGCAGTGCTACCGCGGGAGTTTCATCGTTCTTC.

V and J are TRBV7-3 and TRBJ1-6; the D gene is possibly TRBD1 (5 bases). V lost 0 bases to trimming and J lost 7 bases, with 19 bases between them. The CDR3 sequence is 18 residues long. From germline, CDR1 is SGHTA and CDR2 FQGTGA. The CDR3 DNA reads TGTGCCAGCAGCTTAACGAAGGTCGGGGGGACGGGCAATTCACCCCTCCACTTT. This sequence encodes CASSLTKVGGTGNSPLHF.

This clone was counted a single time. J is TRBJ2-3 and V is TRBV20-1, with TRBD2 identical over 7 bases. The CDR3 runs to 15 residues. Germline V gene sequence: CDR1 DFQATT, CDR2 SNEGSKA (reference sequence). With V trimmed by 3 bases and J by 4 bases, 10 bases remained unmatched. CDR3 nucleotides: TGCAGTGCTAGTGAAGGCGGGAGAGGAGCAGATACGCAGTATTTT. Encoded protein: CSASEGGRGADTQYF.

This clone was seen a few times. The V call is TRBV28, the J call TRBJ1-4, with D tentatively TRBD1 (5 bases). This CDR3 has 14 residues. With 3 bases removed from V and 4 bases from J, the gap between germline ends came to 9 bases. The germline gives CDR1 MDHEN, CDR2 SYDVKM. The CDR3 region is CASSLGGRNEKLFF. CDR3 DNA: TGTGCCAGCAGTTTGGGGGGTCGTAATGAAAAACTGTTTTTT.

The gene calls are TRBV7-2 and TRBJ2-3; 7 bases map to TRBD1. Germline CDR1 reads SGHTA; CDR2 reads FQGNSA. J was trimmed by 0 bases and V by 5 bases; bases with no gene match: 5. The CDR3 has 15 amino acids. The CDR3 region has the DNA TGTGCCAGCAGCCCACTGGGACAGAGCACAGATACGCAGTATTTT. This sequence encodes CASSPLGQSTDTQYF. The full variable domain, with the rest looked up from reference TRBV7-2 and TRBJ2-3, is GAGVSQSPSNKVTEKGKDVELRCDPISGHTALYWYRQSLGQGLEFLIYFQGNSAPDKSGLPSDRFSAERTGGSVSTLTIQRTQQEDSAVYLCASSPLGQSTDTQYFGPGTRLTVL.

The chain combines TRBV5-4 with TRBJ1-5, with 7 bases fitting TRBD1. The CDR3 is 14 residues long. Germline CDR1 reads SGHNT; CDR2 reads YYREEE (reference sequence). Trimming cost V 9 bases and J 3 bases; bases outside gene matches: 9. Here the CDR3 DNA reads TGTGCCACCGGGACCGGGACAGACAATCAGCCCCAGCATTTT. Protein product: CATGTGTDNQPQHF.

This chain links TRBV7-2 with TRBJ2-7; D is unclear. Trimming removed 4 bases from V and 0 bases from J, with 19 bases in between. CDR1 is SGHTA and CDR2 is FQGNSA in the germline V gene. CDR3 length: 17 amino acids. CDR3 in amino acids: CASSSSELTVSSYEQYF. The CDR3, as DNA: TGTGCCAGCAGCTCTTCGGAGTTGACGGTTAGCTCCTACGAGCAGTACTTC.

The J gene is TRBJ2-2, the V gene TRBV27; maybe TRBD1 (6 bases). This CDR3 has 15 residues. CDR1 and CDR2 (germline): MNHEY, SMNVEV (reference sequence). Trimming cost V 7 bases and J 6 bases, with 18 bases left between them. The CDR3 nucleotides are TGTGCCAGCAATTTTGCAGGGGTGGGGTCCGGGGAGCTGTTTTTT. Its translation: CASNFAGVGSGELFF.

This chain joins TRBV2 and TRBJ1-2; weak D call: TRBD1 (6 bases). The CDR3 totals 14 residues. Germline V gene sequence: CDR1 SNHLY, CDR2 FYNNEI. V lost 2 bases and J 4 bases, leaving 11 bases between the germline ends. This chain's CDR3 is CASSELGAGYGYTF. DNA for the CDR3: TGTGCCAGCAGTGAACTGGGGGCGGGCTATGGCTACACCTTC. Full variable domain (missing parts from reference TRBV2 and TRBJ1-2): EPEVTQTPSHQVTQMGQEVILRCVPISNHLYFYWYRQILGQKVEFLVSFYNNEISEKSEIFDDQFSVERPDGSNFTLKIRSTKLEDSAMYFCASSELGAGYGYTFGSGTRLTVV.

CDR3 DNA: TGCAGCGCCCGACAGTCTGAAGCTTTCTTT. The encoded protein is CSARQSEAFF. The rearrangement links TRBV29-1 to TRBJ1-1; a possible D gene is TRBD1 (5 bases). With 7 bases removed from V and 6 bases from J, the gap between germline ends came to 9 bases. The CDR3 contains 10 residues. Germline V gene data show CDR1 as SQVTM and CDR2 as ANQGSEA.

The count of this clone is one. The rearrangement links TRBV6-6 to TRBJ2-1, with 10 positions matching TRBD1. Germline values: CDR1 MNHNY, CDR2 SVGAGI (reference sequence). The J segment lost 6 bases and the V segment lost 8 bases, leaving 7 bases of the junction unmatched. This CDR3 has 14 residues. The CDR3 protein is CASSRQGAGNEQFF. The CDR3 bases are TGTGCCAGCTCAAGACAGGGGGCTGGCAATGAGCAGTTCTTC.

The chain employs TRBV4-1 and TRBJ1-1; weak D call: TRBD1 (5 bases). CDR1 and CDR2 (germline): MGHRA, YSYEKL. V lost 4 bases, J lost 1 base, and 19 bases lay in between. CDR3 size: 17 residues. CDR3 loop: CASSPRRLGESNTEAFF. In DNA form, the CDR3 reads TGCGCCAGCAGCCCTCGACGGTTAGGGGAATCGAACACTGAAGCTTTCTTT.

The chain links TRBV7-3 to TRBJ2-1, with D perhaps TRBD2 (7 bases). The V end lost 4 bases, the J end lost 8 bases, and 27 bases lay between the germline ends. This CDR3 contains 18 residues. Germline CDR1 reads SGHTA; CDR2 reads FQGTGA. The CDR3 spells CASSSPNTAGARGDEQFF. DNA for the CDR3: TGTGCCAGCAGCTCCCCTAATACGGCGGGAGCCAGGGGCGATGAGCAGTTCTTC. Full variable domain (remainder filled in from reference TRBV7-3 and TRBJ2-1): GAGVSQTPSNKVTEKGKYVELRCDPISGHTALYWYRQSLGQGPEFLIYFQGTGAADDSGLPNDRFFAVRPEGSVSTLKIQRTERGDSAVYLCASSSPNTAGARGDEQFFGPGTRLTVL.

This clone was seen once. One end of the junction does not line up with germline, which may come from a read error. The rearrangement uses TRBV5-1 and TRBJ2-7, with D tentatively TRBD1 (6 bases). In germline, CDR1 is SGHRS, CDR2 YFSETQ. The CDR3 is 15 residues long. CDR3 in amino acids: CASSLDSARASEQYF. In nucleotides, the CDR3 is TGCGCCAGCAGTTTGGACAGTGCGAGGGCGAGCGAGCAGTACTTC.

The chain links TRBV7-9 to TRBJ2-7, with 7 bases identical to TRBD1. This CDR3 contains 14 residues. CDR1 is SEHNR and CDR2 is FQNEAQ in the germline V gene (reference sequence). V lost 2 bases, J lost 3 bases, and 4 bases stayed unmatched. In DNA, the CDR3 is TGTGCCAGCAGCTTACAGGGGGTAGGCTACGAGCAGTACTTC. Translating gives CASSLQGVGYEQYF.

CDR3: CASSDEKQGKSEKLFF. CDR3 nucleotide sequence: TGTGCCAGCAGTGATGAGAAACAGGGGAAGAGCGAAAAACTGTTTTTT. The V and J genes are TRBV25-1 and TRBJ1-4, with 7 bases identical to TRBD1. CDR3 length: 16 amino acids. The ends lost 3 bases at V and 8 bases at J; junction bases unmatched: 12. Germline V gives CDR1 MGHDK, CDR2 SYGVNS.

V is TRBV5-1 and J is TRBJ2-1, with 7 positions matching TRBD1. The CDR3 is made up of 15 amino acids. After removal of 0 bases from V and 7 bases from J, the junction contained 7 bases not matched to a gene. From germline, CDR1 is SGHRS and CDR2 YFSETQ. The CDR3 sequence is CASSLVKGASNEQFF. The CDR3 DNA is TGCGCCAGCAGCTTGGTAAAGGGGGCGTCAAATGAGCAGTTCTTC. The full variable domain, its missing parts supplied by reference TRBV5-1 and TRBJ2-1, is KAGVTQTPRYLIKTRGQQVTLSCSPISGHRSVSWYQQTPGQGLQFLFEYFSETQRNKGNFPGRFSGRQFSNSRSEMNVSTLELGDSALYLCASSLVKGASNEQFFGPGTRLTVL.

The chain links TRBV6-5 to TRBJ2-3; 8 bases are shared with TRBD1. Germline-derived CDR1 and CDR2 are MNHEY and SVGAGI. V shed 2 bases, J shed 5 bases, and the junction held 6 bases outside the gene matches. The CDR3 is made up of 15 amino acids. The CDR3 DNA reads TGTGCCAGCAGTTACCTCAGGGGGCGGAGAGATACGCAGTATTTT. Protein sequence: CASSYLRGRRDTQYF.

CDR3 amino acids: CASTPDRGIYGYTF. CDR3 sequence (DNA): TGTGCCAGCACCCCGGACAGGGGGATTTATGGCTACACCTTC. This chain uses TRBV7-2 with TRBJ1-2; TRBD1 agrees at 10 bases. Losses at the gene ends were 7 bases for V and 5 bases for J; bases not matched to a gene: 7. Germline lookup yields CDR1 SGHTA and CDR2 FQGNSA. The CDR3 runs to 14 residues.

The chain employs TRBV7-2 and TRBJ2-1, with D possibly TRBD2 on 8 matching bases. Germline V CDR1 and CDR2: SGHTA, FQGNSA. The CDR3 has 17 residues. Trimming cost V 5 bases and J 7 bases, with 24 bases left between them. CDR3 sequence: CASSPRRGHSGNNEQFF. As DNA, the CDR3 is TGTGCCAGCAGCCCCCGGAGGGGGCATAGCGGGAATAATGAGCAGTTCTTC.

The rearrangement links TRBV5-4 to TRBJ2-7; 8 nucleotides match TRBD1. Germline CDR1 is SGHNT and CDR2 is YYREEE (reference sequence). The CDR3 runs 13 residues. Unmatched junction bases numbered 2, after V lost 3 bases and J lost 3 bases. The CDR3 DNA is TGTGCCAGCAGCTCGGGACAGGACTACGAGCAGTACTTC. Its translation is CASSSGQDYEQYF.

The V gene is TRBV7-3, the J gene TRBJ2-2; 8 positions match TRBD1. Germline-derived CDR1 and CDR2 are SGHTA and FQGTGA. Trimming removed 5 bases from V and 2 bases from J; junction bases left unmatched: 7. The CDR3 loop spans 16 amino acids. CDR3 coding DNA: TGTGCCAGCAGCCCCTCAGACAGGGGTAACACCGGGGAGCTGTTTTTT. Its translation: CASSPSDRGNTGELFF.